The 18 T cell receptor beta chains below come from one sample, sequenced in a study of CD8 T cells in ankylosing spondylitis. Overall study results and limits: A motif in TCR beta, a set of under ten highly homologous variants, appeared characteristic of ankylosing spondylitis blood.

For these receptors, no antigen is known. MiXCR was run by TCRdb on the 5' RACE reads, yielding one entry per CDR3 protein. The table has about 90,000 distinct CDR3 sequences, about 8.1% seen once. The specimen was blood, either unsorted or a sorted T cell fraction (not recorded which). The receptors derive from a male donor with ankylosing spondylitis.

Ten or more counts support this clonotype. The chain recombines TRBV20-1 with TRBJ2-1, with D hard to call. This CDR3 comprises 15 residues. Germline V lookup: CDR1 DFQATT, CDR2 SNEGSKA (reference sequence). V was cut by 0 bases and J by 1 base, with 10 bases left in between. CDR3 sequence reads: CSARDLGVSYNEQFF. CDR3 sequence (DNA): TGCAGTGCTAGAGATCTAGGAGTATCCTACAATGAGCAGTTCTTC.

The genes are TRBV12-5 and TRBJ1-5, with D hard to call. Germline-derived CDR1 and CDR2 are LGHNT and FRNRAP. CDR3 length: 11 residues. Deletions cut 1 base from V and 7 bases from J, with 2 bases between. In DNA form, the CDR3 reads TGTGCTAGTGGTTTGGAACAGCCCCAGCATTTT. It specifies CASGLEQPQHF. Filled out from reference TRBV12-5 and TRBJ1-5, the complete variable domain reads DARVTQTPRHKVTEMGQEVTMRCQPILGHNTVFWYRQTMMQGLELLAYFRNRAPLDDSGMPKDRFSAEMPDATLATLKIQPSEPRDSAVYFCASGLEQPQHFGDGTRLSIL.

This clonotype was detected many times. The gene calls are TRBV6-1 and TRBJ2-3; a possible D gene is TRBD2 (5 bases). This CDR3 is 15 amino acids long. Germline CDR1 reads MNHNS; CDR2 reads SASEGT. V was shortened by 1 base and J by 0 bases, with 8 bases between the two germline ends. The CDR3 sequence: CASSEDGGSTDTQYF. The CDR3 DNA is TGTGCCAGCAGTGAAGATGGCGGGAGCACAGATACGCAGTATTTT.

By share, this clonotype ranks as medium-sized. This sequence joins TRBV7-2 and TRBJ2-5; D is uncertain. Trimming pared 4 bases from V and 5 bases from J, leaving 11 bases between. The CDR3 spans 13 residues. Germline V lookup: CDR1 SGHTA, CDR2 FQGNSA. The CDR3 reads CASSSEISETQYF. In DNA form, the CDR3 reads TGTGCCAGCAGCTCTGAGATTTCGGAGACCCAGTACTTC.

This clonotype was found a few times. This rearrangement joins TRBV27 to TRBJ1-5; no firm D call. The CDR3 sequence is 13 residues long. Trimming left V 2 bases short and J 6 bases short, with 8 bases between. Germline CDR1 is MNHEY and CDR2 is SMNVEV (reference sequence). The CDR3 DNA sequence: TGTGCCAGCAGTTTACGTTGGGGTCAGCCCCAGCATTTT. Protein sequence: CASSLRWGQPQHF.

In its sample, this clonotype was seen a few times. The chain's CDR3 is CASDPNREVNTEAFF. The CDR3, as DNA: TGTGCCAGTGATCCAAACAGGGAGGTGAACACTGAAGCTTTCTTT. The genes are TRBV28 and TRBJ1-1; weak D call: TRBD1 (6 bases). Trimming took 9 bases from V and 0 from J, leaving 17 bases between them. This CDR3 comprises 15 residues. Germline V gene sequence: CDR1 MDHEN, CDR2 SYDVKM.

The chain recombines TRBV20-1 with TRBJ2-1, with a tentative D call TRBD2 (6 bases). V lost 8 bases to trimming and J lost 0 bases, with 11 bases between them. The CDR3 extends over 13 amino acids. Germline V CDR1 and CDR2: DFQATT, SNEGSKA (reference sequence). The CDR3 DNA is TGCAGTCTAGGGACTTTCTCCTACAATGAGCAGTTCTTC. Protein product: CSLGTFSYNEQFF.

The chain has TRBV27 and TRBJ2-7; 8 nucleotides align to TRBD1. Germline CDR1 reads MNHEY; CDR2 reads SMNVEV (reference sequence). The CDR3 covers 13 residues. J gave up 4 bases and V 5 bases, and 4 bases lay outside the gene matches. The DNA of the CDR3 is TGTGCCAGCAGTCACAGGGGGATATACGAGCAGTACTTC. Translating gives CASSHRGIYEQYF.

This clonotype was counted many times. The chain is built from TRBV27 and TRBJ2-1; possibly TRBD1 for D (5 bases). Trimming pared 2 bases from V and 6 bases from J, leaving 11 bases between. The CDR3 is 14 amino acids. Germline V gene sequence: CDR1 MNHEY, CDR2 SMNVEV (reference sequence). The CDR3 loop reads CASSLGQGINEQFF. The CDR3 DNA sequence: TGTGCCAGCAGTTTAGGTCAGGGTATCAATGAGCAGTTCTTC.

This clonotype was seen many times. Here the CDR3 DNA reads TGCGCCAGCAGCCTCTCGCAGTCGGAGACCCAGTACTTC. As protein: CASSLSQSETQYF. V and J are TRBV4-1 and TRBJ2-5, with unresolved D. With 4 bases removed from V and 5 bases from J, the gap between germline ends came to 11 bases. This CDR3 has 13 residues. The germline gives CDR1 MGHRA, CDR2 YSYEKL.

The table lists this clonotype with many counts. The chain employs TRBV12-3 or TRBV12-4 and TRBJ2-1, with D uncertain. This CDR3 spans 12 amino acids. The ends were cut back, 4 bases at V and 2 bases at J, with 3 bases in the middle. In nucleotides, the CDR3 is TGTGCCAGCAGTTCCCCCTACAATGAGCAGTTCTTC. Translated: CASSSPYNEQFF.

This clonotype has at least ten counts. The chain carries TRBV3-1 and TRBJ2-1, with D perhaps TRBD1 or TRBD2 (5 bases each). Per germline, CDR1 LGHDT and CDR2 YNNKEL (reference sequence). V was clipped by 4 bases and J by 5 bases, with 15 bases between them. The CDR3 contains 15 residues. The CDR3 DNA is TGTGCCAGCAGCCTAACCGGGACCAATAACAATGAGCAGTTCTTC. This encodes CASSLTGTNNNEQFF.

This clonotype occurred a few times. The chain uses TRBV3-1 and TRBJ2-7; D uncertain. The V end was cut by 1 base, the J end by 5 bases, with 18 bases between. From germline, CDR1 is LGHDT and CDR2 YNNKEL (reference sequence). The CDR3 runs 16 residues. In DNA, the CDR3 is TGTGCCAGCAGCCAAGTGAGGCCGGACCTTCGGAACGAGCAGTACTTC. Its protein product is CASSQVRPDLRNEQYF.

There are many counts of this clonotype. J is TRBJ1-1 and V is TRBV4-1; D remains ambiguous. This CDR3 contains 16 residues. V lost 3 bases, J lost 0 bases, and 14 bases lay in between. The germline V gene encodes CDR1 MGHRA and CDR2 YSYEKL. CDR3 nucleotides: TGCGCCAGCAGCCACGATGGGGTGGGCATGAACACTGAAGCTTTCTTT. Residues: CASSHDGVGMNTEAFF.

This clonotype was observed many times. The gene calls are TRBV2 and TRBJ1-1, with a weak D call TRBD1 (5 bases). Germline CDR1 and CDR2: SNHLY and FYNNEI. The V end lost 2 bases, the J end lost 4 bases, and 14 bases lay between the germline ends. This CDR3 comprises 15 residues. This CDR3 is CASSESRGDGTEAFF. CDR3 DNA sequence: TGTGCCAGCAGTGAAAGCCGGGGGGATGGCACTGAAGCTTTCTTT.

The J gene is TRBJ1-6, the V gene TRBV15; D is unclear. The CDR3 length is 17 residues. The V and J ends lost 0 bases and 0 bases respectively, with 9 bases between them. The germline V gene has CDR1 LNHNV and CDR2 YYDKDF (reference sequence). CDR3: CATSRDLDGSYNSPLHF. The CDR3, as DNA: TGTGCCACCAGCAGAGATTTAGACGGCTCCTATAATTCACCCCTCCACTTT.

This clonotype was counted a few times. The J gene is TRBJ2-5, the V gene TRBV15; 8 bases fit TRBD1. The V gene end was trimmed by 1 base and the J gene end by 2 bases; junction bases not matched to a gene: 3. The CDR3 extends over 15 amino acids. Germline V gives CDR1 LNHNV, CDR2 YYDKDF (reference sequence). CDR3: CATSRGDRKQETQYF. The DNA of the CDR3 is TGTGCCACCAGCAGAGGGGACAGGAAGCAAGAGACCCAGTACTTC.

To note about this clonotype: The missing conserved phenylalanine or tryptophan at the end of this CDR3 makes a read error likely. J is TRBJ2-1 and V is TRBV13; TRBD2 is a possible D gene (5 bases). Trimming removed 4 bases from V and 0 bases from J, with 13 bases in between. This CDR3 has 16 amino acids. The germline V gene has CDR1 PRHDT and CDR2 FYEKMQ (reference sequence). CDR3 bases: TGTGCCAGCAGCTCCCCCACTAGGAGCTCCTACAATGAGCAGTTCCTC. Translated: CASSSPTRSSYNEQFL.